Listed below are T cell receptor beta chains from one sample, sequenced in a study of T-cell reconstitution after alpha-beta-depleted transplantation in children. One entry per CDR3 protein results from TCRdb running MiXCR on the PCR reads. The sample shows some 600,000 distinct CDR3 sequences, about an eighth of them seen only once. Sequenced here: PBMCs, mostly from graft donor cells, sampled 360 days after TCRalphabeta/CD19-depleted stem cell transplant. The receptors derive from a male patient under 18 who had a stem cell transplant for acute myeloid leukemia, so the T cells may come from the graft donor. CDR3s include the opening cysteine and the closing phenylalanine or tryptophan.

J gene	V gene	CDR3 protein
TRBJ2-7	TRBV19	CASKIQGALEEQYF
TRBJ2-1	TRBV29-1	CSVDYTPGLAGGNEQFF
TRBJ2-2	TRBV24-1	CATSDPGQGKTGELFF
TRBJ2-1	TRBV9	CASSVGSLAGGRGNEQFF
TRBJ2-4	TRBV4-2	CASSPVWGLGLAGAKNIQYF
TRBJ2-2	TRBV28	CASSSLAGGGTGELFF
TRBJ2-7	TRBV12-3/TRBV12-4	CASSFGGAYEQYF
TRBJ1-5	TRBV28	CASSFGGWGNQPQHF
TRBJ2-7	TRBV7-2	CASSLVFTTYEQYF
TRBJ2-7	TRBV18	CASSPEAGRSYEQYF
TRBJ1-1	TRBV7-8	CASSEYSNGLNTEAFF
TRBJ2-1	TRBV4-2	CASSQVLLSEQFF
TRBJ2-1	TRBV2	CARTRGGSYNEQFF
TRBJ1-2	TRBV7-2	CASSPADRGYGYTF
TRBJ2-5	TRBV6-2/TRBV6-3	CASSNGRLAGIGKETQYF
TRBJ2-7	TRBV20-1	CSATINEQYF
TRBJ1-1	TRBV12-3/TRBV12-4	CASSPPQPENTEAFF
TRBJ2-3	TRBV4-3	CASSQSPRGSSTDTQYF
TRBJ2-2	TRBV7-6	CASSPRVLSGELFF
TRBJ2-7	TRBV5-1	CASSLGREYYEQYF
TRBJ1-5	TRBV21-1	CASSNWRDPQPQHF